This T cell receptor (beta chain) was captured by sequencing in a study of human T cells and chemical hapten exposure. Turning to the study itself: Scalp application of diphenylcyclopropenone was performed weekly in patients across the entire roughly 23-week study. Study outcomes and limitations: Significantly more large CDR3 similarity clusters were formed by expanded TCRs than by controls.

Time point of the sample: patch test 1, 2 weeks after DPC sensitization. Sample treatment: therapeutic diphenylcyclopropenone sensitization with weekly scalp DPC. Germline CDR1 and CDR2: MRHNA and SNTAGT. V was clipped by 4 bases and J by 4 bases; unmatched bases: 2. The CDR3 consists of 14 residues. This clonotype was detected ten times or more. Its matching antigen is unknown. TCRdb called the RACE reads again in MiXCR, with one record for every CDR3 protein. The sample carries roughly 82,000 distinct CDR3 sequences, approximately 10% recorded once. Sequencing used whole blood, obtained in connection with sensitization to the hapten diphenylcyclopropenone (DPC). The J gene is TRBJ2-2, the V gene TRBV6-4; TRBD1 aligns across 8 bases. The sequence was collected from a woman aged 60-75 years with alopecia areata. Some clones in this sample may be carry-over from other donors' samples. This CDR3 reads CASSADRATGELFF. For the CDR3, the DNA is TGTGCCAGCAGTGCGGACAGGGCCACCGGGGAGCTGTTTTTT.